One sample yielded the 3 T cell receptor beta chains listed below, sequenced in a study of OX40 agonist ivuxolimab in advanced cancers. Data came from immunoSEQ multiplex PCR; TCRdb stores just in-frame clones and leaves some out. The table lists 60,000 to 70,000 clones, roughly 84% of them singletons. The material was CD4+ or CD8+ T cells sorted from blood, obtained in a trial of the OX40 agonist ivuxolimab. These receptors were taken from an adult with an advanced solid tumor such as melanoma, head and neck, liver or kidney cancer.

The chain has TRBV18 and TRBJ1-2; 7 bases match TRBD1. CDR3 size: 13 residues. Germline V CDR1 and CDR2: KGHSH, LQKENI. V was pared by 2 bases and J by 4 bases, with 1 base of the junction left unmatched. CDR3 residues: CASSPTGVYGYTF. The CDR3 DNA reads TGTGCCAGCTCACCAACAGGGGTCTATGGCTACACCTTC.

The J gene is TRBJ2-4, the V gene TRBV5-1, with D possibly matching TRBD2 (6 bases). Looked up from germline, CDR1 is SGHRS and CDR2 is YFSETQ. Trimming took off 0 bases at V and 0 bases at J, with 16 bases between the two ends. This CDR3 contains 18 residues. The CDR3 DNA follows: TGCGCCAGCAGCTTGGGTTGGGGGGTCGAGCTAGCCAAAAACATTCAGTACTTC. Encoded protein: CASSLGWGVELAKNIQYF.

V gene TRBV5-4 combines with J gene TRBJ2-5; D remains ambiguous. Trimming took off 2 bases at V and 4 bases at J, with 9 bases between the two ends. The CDR3 is 13 amino acids. The germline V gene has CDR1 SGHNT and CDR2 YYREEE (reference sequence). The CDR3 spells CASSLDMGETQYF. Here the CDR3 DNA reads TGTGCCAGCAGCTTAGACATGGGAGAGACCCAGTACTTC.